This TCR beta chain is from a study of T cell responses to AZD1222 COVID-19 vaccine. Background on the study: Both about-4-week and about-12-week second-dose recipients were combined.

Only in-frame clones appear in the TCRdb table, and some are missing; sequencing was by immunoSEQ multiplex PCR. The table shows approximately 120,000 clones, with about 88% occurring only once. The study's findings and limits: Scientists sampled the repertoires only once the peak T cell response had passed. Spike-specific TCR breadth and depth rose after two AZD1222 doses.

A word on this clone: What it recognizes is unknown.

The germline gives CDR1 LNHDA, CDR2 SQIVND (reference sequence). This CDR3 contains 15 residues. The germline V and J ends were trimmed by 3 bases and 4 bases, with 16 bases remaining between them. This receptor was taken from an adult in good health. The rearrangement joins TRBV19 to TRBJ2-7, with D maybe TRBD2 (6 bases). The sequencing here drew on peripheral blood, taken on day 0 of AZD1222 vaccination. CDR3 residues: CASSIPGRSRYEQYF. For the CDR3, the DNA is TGTGCCAGTAGTATCCCGGGGAGGTCCAGGTACGAGCAGTACTTC.